These 25 T cell receptor beta chains came from one sample sequenced in a study of T cell responses to AZD1222 COVID-19 vaccine. TCRdb's table, derived via immunoSEQ multiplex PCR, lists solely in-frame clones and lacks some. The sample comprises about 150,000 clones, approximately 93% of which are singletons, and less than 1.5% rests with the top ten. The sample here was peripheral blood, taken 28 days after the second AZD1222 dose. The receptors here all came from an adult who received the AZD1222 COVID-19 vaccine.

This clone came up once. V is TRBV2 and J is TRBJ1-2, with TRBD1 identical over 8 bases. CDR1 is SNHLY, CDR2 FYNNEI, per germline. This CDR3 has 14 amino acids. V lost 4 bases, J lost 3 bases, and 4 bases stayed unmatched. In DNA form, the CDR3 reads TGTGCCAGCAGTGTGCTCAGGGGGCACTATGGCTACACCTTC. Protein: CASSVLRGHYGYTF. The whole variable domain, remainder taken from reference TRBV2 and TRBJ1-2, is EPEVTQTPSHQVTQMGQEVILRCVPISNHLYFYWYRQILGQKVEFLVSFYNNEISEKSEIFDDQFSVERPDGSNFTLKIRSTKLEDSAMYFCASSVLRGHYGYTFGSGTRLTVV.

V usage is TRBV4-2 and J usage is TRBJ2-2, with D possibly being TRBD2 (6 bases). Trimming pared 4 bases from V and 4 bases from J, leaving 13 bases between. The CDR3 runs to 15 residues. The germline gives CDR1 LGHNA, CDR2 YNFKEQ. CDR3 amino acids: CASSRGSSGTGELFF. The CDR3, as DNA: TGTGCCAGCAGCCGGGGCAGTAGCGGCACCGGGGAGCTGTTTTTT.

This clone has just one count. Within the sample, other DNA sequences also encode this same CDR3. The chain has TRBV3-1 (or the pseudogene TRBV3-2) and TRBJ2-7; TRBD2 aligns across 9 bases. Germline V gene lookup returns CDR1 LGHDT and CDR2 YNNKEL (reference sequence). V trimming: 4 bases; J trimming: 4 bases; junction bases outside the gene matches: 2. This CDR3 contains 13 residues. The CDR3 sequence is CASSLAGDYEQYF. The CDR3 DNA reads TGTGCCAGCAGCCTAGCGGGAGATTACGAGCAGTACTTC.

This clone was seen only once. The chain links TRBV19 to TRBJ1-1, with no clear D. Germline V lookup: CDR1 LNHDA, CDR2 SQIVND (reference sequence). With 7 bases removed from V and 5 bases from J, the gap between germline ends came to 8 bases. The CDR3 has 11 residues. The CDR3 loop is CASNTRTEAFF. Written as DNA, the CDR3 is TGTGCCAGTAACACAAGAACTGAAGCTTTCTTT.

The chain is built from TRBV2 and TRBJ1-1, with unresolved D. Trimming removed 5 bases at V and 3 bases at J, with 7 bases between. Germline V CDR1 and CDR2: SNHLY, FYNNEI. CDR3 size: 12 residues. CDR3 loop: CASSYQYTEAFF. The CDR3 nucleotides read TGTGCCAGCAGTTACCAGTACACTGAAGCTTTCTTT.

This chain uses TRBV9 with TRBJ1-3; possibly TRBD1 for D (6 bases). This CDR3 is 14 amino acids long. CDR1 SGDLS and CDR2 YYNGEE come from the germline V gene. V was clipped by 0 bases and J by 4 bases, with 8 bases between them. The CDR3 region has the DNA TGTGCCAGCAGCGTAGAAGGGGGAGGAAACACCATATATTTT. This sequence encodes CASSVEGGGNTIYF.

This clone was picked up a small number of times. The chain employs TRBV6-4 and TRBJ1-5; tentatively, D is TRBD1 (5 bases). Germline V gene lookup returns CDR1 MRHNA and CDR2 SNTAGT. Between the trimmed V and J ends, which lost 4 bases and 10 bases, there was a span of 14 bases. The CDR3 extends over 13 amino acids. The chain's CDR3 is CASSGLRGQPQHF. In nucleotides, the CDR3 is TGTGCCAGCAGTGGGCTAAGGGGTCAACCCCAGCATTTT.

CDR3 coding DNA: TGCGCCAGCAGCCAAGATGCGGGCTCTGGGGCCAACGTCCTGACTTTC. Its protein is CASSQDAGSGANVLTF. This rearrangement joins TRBV4-3 to TRBJ2-6; TRBD2 might be the D (5 bases). Germline loops: CDR1 LGHNA, CDR2 YSLEER. The V and J ends lost 0 bases and 0 bases respectively, with 6 bases between them. This CDR3 region has 16 residues.

DNA of the CDR3: TGTGCCAGCAGGGTCTTAAATCAGCCCCAGCATTTT. It encodes CASRVLNQPQHF. V and J are TRBV28 and TRBJ1-5; D unresolved. Germline CDR1 and CDR2: MDHEN and SYDVKM. This CDR3 region has 12 residues. The V end was cut by 6 bases, the J end by 4 bases, with 7 bases between.

This clone showed up just once. The V call is TRBV15, the J call TRBJ1-5; D uncertain. This CDR3 comprises 18 residues. CDR1 LNHNV and CDR2 YYDKDF come from the germline V gene (reference sequence). Trimming cost V 1 base and J 6 bases, with 22 bases left between them. The CDR3 coding sequence is TGTGCCACCAGCAGAGTTGGATCACGTGTGGGTTGGGCTCAGCCCCAGCATTTT. Translation: CATSRVGSRVGWAQPQHF.

The chain combines TRBV3-1 (or the pseudogene TRBV3-2) with TRBJ1-5; no firm D call. V gave up 4 bases and J gave up 0 bases, with 7 bases separating them. Germline CDR1 is LGHDT and CDR2 is YNNKEL (reference sequence). This CDR3 is built from 14 residues. As DNA, the CDR3 is TGTGCCAGCAGCCCCGTGCATAGCAATCAGCCCCAGCATTTT. As protein: CASSPVHSNQPQHF.

J is TRBJ1-1 and V is TRBV7-9; a weak D match, TRBD1 (5 bases). V lost 4 bases and J lost 9, with 18 bases in between. The CDR3 is 14 amino acids. Germline values: CDR1 SEHNR, CDR2 FQNEAQ (reference sequence). The DNA of the CDR3 is TGTGCCAGCAGCTCCCGAAGGGGAGAGGTTAAAGCTTTCTTT. Encoded protein: CASSSRRGEVKAFF.

This chain connects TRBV3-1 (or the pseudogene TRBV3-2) to TRBJ1-2, with 7 bases fitting TRBD1. Germline CDR1 LGHDT, CDR2 YNNKEL (reference sequence). The V gene end was trimmed by 5 bases and the J gene end by 1 base; junction bases not matched to a gene: 7. The CDR3 has 15 amino acids. For the CDR3, the DNA is TGTGCCAGCAGCAGGGGACAGCAAGTTAACTATGGCTACACCTTC. Protein sequence: CASSRGQQVNYGYTF.

J is TRBJ2-1 and V is TRBV6-5, with 11 bases matching TRBD2. The CDR3 spans 15 residues. CDR1 is MNHEY and CDR2 is SVGAGI in the germline V gene. With V trimmed by 6 bases and J by 7 bases, 8 bases remained unmatched. In DNA, the CDR3 is TGTGCCAGCAGGGTACTAGCGGGAGATTCTAATGAGCAGTTCTTC. Translating it yields CASRVLAGDSNEQFF.

This clone is a singleton in its sample. The V and J genes are TRBV19 and TRBJ2-7; 9 positions agree with TRBD2. This CDR3 spans 14 amino acids. CDR1 and CDR2 (germline): LNHDA, SQIVND (reference sequence). With 3 bases clipped from V and 3 bases from J, the junction kept 3 bases outside the gene matches. DNA for the CDR3: TGTGCCAGTAGTATCTCTAGCGGGGACTACGAGCAGTACTTC. It encodes CASSISSGDYEQYF.

The chain uses TRBV5-1 and TRBJ2-7, with D maybe TRBD1 (6 bases). Germline CDR1 reads SGHRS; CDR2 reads YFSETQ. The CDR3 loop spans 18 amino acids. V was pared by 6 bases and J by 2 bases, with 27 bases between. In DNA, the CDR3 is TGCGCCAGCACCTGGGGGATGGGACACGGCTCAAACACCTACGAGCAGTACTTC. This encodes CASTWGMGHGSNTYEQYF.

The chain carries TRBV19 and TRBJ1-5; 10 bases map to TRBD1. V lost 7 bases and J lost 4; bases outside the gene matches: 4. CDR3 length: 14 residues. The V gene's germline CDR1 is LNHDA and CDR2 SQIVND (reference sequence). The CDR3 sequence: CASIPGQGNQPQHF. The CDR3 DNA follows: TGTGCCAGTATCCCGGGACAGGGGAATCAGCCCCAGCATTTT.

The chain recombines TRBV5-1 with TRBJ2-6; D remains ambiguous. This CDR3 spans 15 amino acids. Trimming removed 4 bases from V and 1 base from J, with 9 bases in between. Germline CDR1 SGHRS, CDR2 YFSETQ. This CDR3 reads CASSERSSGANVLTF. The CDR3 coding sequence is TGCGCCAGCAGCGAGCGATCGTCTGGGGCCAACGTCCTGACTTTC.

The chain uses TRBV18 and TRBJ1-5; TRBD1 aligns across 8 bases. Trimming took 5 bases from V and 7 from J; bases not matched to a gene: 4. Germline assignment: CDR1 KGHSH and CDR2 LQKENI. This CDR3 is 13 amino acids long. The CDR3 coding sequence is TGTGCCAGCTCAGAACAGGGGGAACAGCCCCAGCATTTT. Protein product: CASSEQGEQPQHF.

The chain is built from TRBV19 and TRBJ1-5, with unresolved D. The germline V gene encodes CDR1 LNHDA and CDR2 SQIVND (reference sequence). The CDR3 loop spans 12 amino acids. Deletions cut 1 base from V and 10 bases from J, with 8 bases between. The CDR3 loop reads CASSIVGSPQHF. Written as DNA, the CDR3 is TGTGCCAGTAGTATAGTTGGATCACCCCAGCATTTT.

V and J are TRBV18 and TRBJ2-7; 12 bases match TRBD1. The CDR3 contains 15 residues. V lost 3 bases and J lost 4; bases outside the gene matches: 4. Germline CDR1 KGHSH, CDR2 LQKENI. The CDR3 is CASSPPGQGAYEQYF. The CDR3 region has the DNA TGTGCCAGCTCACCCCCGGGACAGGGGGCTTACGAGCAGTACTTC.

The V gene is TRBV7-9, the J gene TRBJ2-1; TRBD2 might be the D (6 bases). From germline, CDR1 is SEHNR and CDR2 FQNEAQ (reference sequence). CDR3 length equals 15 residues. V lost 3 bases, J lost 6 bases, and 15 bases lay in between. In DNA, the CDR3 is TGTGCCAGCAGCTTTGTGCGCGGGGAGTCCAATGAGCAGTTCTTC. The encoded protein is CASSFVRGESNEQFF.

Here the CDR3 reads CASRDPVADTQYF. The CDR3 coding sequence is TGCGCCAGCAGGGACCCCGTAGCAGATACGCAGTATTTT. This sequence joins TRBV10-2 and TRBJ2-3; D is unclear. V was shortened by 6 bases and J by 4 bases, with 11 bases between the two germline ends. Germline values: CDR1 WSHSY, CDR2 SAAADI. CDR3 size: 13 residues.

The sample holds one count of this clone. The V gene is TRBV7-9, the J gene TRBJ2-7, with D unclear. The V end lost 5 bases, the J end lost 6 bases, and 8 bases lay between the germline ends. The CDR3 has 11 amino acids. The germline V gene has CDR1 SEHNR and CDR2 FQNEAQ (reference sequence). CDR3 nucleotide sequence: TGTGCCAGCAGCCGGTCCGTCGAGCAGTACTTC. Its protein product is CASSRSVEQYF. Looking up the rest from reference TRBV7-9 and TRBJ2-7 gives the full variable domain: DTGVSQNPRHKITKRGQNVTFRCDPISEHNRLYWYRQTLGQGPEFLTYFQNEAQLEKSRLLSDRFSAERPKGSFSTLEIQRTEQGDSAMYLCASSRSVEQYFGPGTRLTVT.

As concerns this clone: Given a much more abundant clone one base away, this may be a read error. J is TRBJ1-6 and V is TRBV11-1; D uncertain. Trimming pared 2 bases from V and 6 bases from J, leaving 2 bases between. Germline lookup yields CDR1 SGHAT and CDR2 FQDESV (reference sequence). There are 12 residues in the CDR3. In nucleotides, the CDR3 is TGTGCCAGCAGCTTACGTAATTCACCCCTCCACTTT. Its translation is CASSLRNSPLHF.